The 23 T cell receptor beta chains below come from one sample, sequenced in a study of blood T cells in healthy people across ages. A second roughly 6 to 12 cycle PCR used barcoded and J-beta primers. TCRdb called the 5' RACE reads again in MiXCR, with one record for every CDR3 protein. The sample holds 650,000 to 1,000,000 distinct CDR3 sequences, about 36% seen once. The specimen sequenced was blood. The receptors stem from a young man in good health.

The chain couples TRBV13 to TRBJ1-2; weak D call: TRBD1 (6 bases). The CDR3 length is 18 residues. Germline CDR1 and CDR2: PRHDT and FYEKMQ (reference sequence). The V gene lost 2 bases and the J gene lost 4 bases, with 23 bases spanning the gap. The CDR3 loop reads CASSLFSLGHQTSYGYTF. The DNA for the CDR3 is TGTGCCAGCAGCTTATTTTCCCTGGGACACCAGACTAGCTATGGCTACACCTTC.

This clonotype was seen just once. J is TRBJ1-3 and V is TRBV6-2 or TRBV6-3; D uncertain. The V and J ends lost 2 bases and 4 bases respectively, with 12 bases between them. CDR1 is MNHEY, CDR2 SVGEGT, per germline. The CDR3 covers 15 residues. CDR3: CASSYGRYYGNTIYF. The CDR3 coding sequence is TGTGCCAGCAGTTACGGACGGTACTACGGAAACACCATATATTTT.

The rearrangement uses TRBV7-2 and TRBJ1-4; 12 bases map to TRBD1. This CDR3 has 15 residues. Germline V gives CDR1 SGHTA, CDR2 FQGNSA. The trim removed 5 bases at V and 7 bases at J, leaving 5 bases unmatched. The CDR3 here is CASSTGTGGGEKLFF. In nucleotides, the CDR3 is TGTGCCAGCAGCACAGGGACAGGGGGCGGTGAAAAACTGTTTTTT.

The CDR3 sequence: CASSLHPGYADTQYF. CDR3 DNA: TGTGCCAGCAGTTTACATCCAGGGTACGCAGATACGCAGTATTTT. The rearrangement uses TRBV27 and TRBJ2-3, with TRBD1 as a possible D gene (5 bases). This CDR3 contains 15 residues. Germline assignment: CDR1 MNHEY and CDR2 SMNVEV (reference sequence). Trimming stripped 2 bases from V and 4 bases from J, with 13 bases between.

The CDR3 spells CASRRGHHNQPQHF. CDR3 sequence (DNA): TGTGCCAGCCGAAGGGGTCATCACAATCAGCCCCAGCATTTT. The chain couples TRBV6-2 or TRBV6-3 to TRBJ1-5, with D perhaps matching TRBD1 (5 bases). This CDR3 is built from 14 residues. CDR1 and CDR2 (germline): MNHEY, SVGEGT. V was shortened by 8 bases and J by 3 bases, with 14 bases between the two germline ends.

As for this clonotype: A much larger clone sits a single nucleotide away, making a read error possible. The gene calls are TRBV7-2 and TRBJ2-1; D remains ambiguous. V lost 5 bases and J lost 13, with 24 bases in between. The CDR3 has 15 amino acids. From germline, CDR1 is SGHTA and CDR2 FQGNSA. The CDR3 here is CASSLLGRSQETQFF. CDR3 coding DNA: TGTGCCAGCAGCCTGTTAGGCAGGTCCCAAGAGACCCAGTTCTTC.

This clonotype was recorded at least ten times. This sequence joins TRBV14 and TRBJ2-7, with D uncertain. V dropped 5 bases and J dropped 1 base, with 12 bases sitting between them. Germline lookup yields CDR1 SGHDN and CDR2 FVKESK. CDR3 size: 14 residues. The CDR3 DNA is TGTGCCAGCAGCTCCGGCAGTTTATCCTACGAGCAGTACTTC. It translates to CASSSGSLSYEQYF.

This clonotype was seen only a few times. The chain employs TRBV7-2 and TRBJ2-3; no clear D gene. V lost 0 bases and J 6 bases, leaving 7 bases between the germline ends. This CDR3 has 13 amino acids. In germline, CDR1 is SGHTA, CDR2 FQGNSA. The CDR3 coding sequence is TGTGCCAGCAGCTTAGCCATGGGGGATACGCAGTATTTT. It specifies CASSLAMGDTQYF.

V and J are TRBV5-1 and TRBJ2-2; TRBD1 aligns across 8 bases. V lost 4 bases to trimming and J lost 6 bases; unmatched junction nucleotides: 8. Germline V gene lookup returns CDR1 SGHRS and CDR2 YFSETQ. The CDR3 spans 15 residues. DNA of the CDR3: TGCGCCAGCAGCGAACGCACAGGGGGTCCCGGGGAGCTGTTTTTT. Translated: CASSERTGGPGELFF. The full variable domain, rest sourced from reference TRBV5-1 and TRBJ2-2, is KAGVTQTPRYLIKTRGQQVTLSCSPISGHRSVSWYQQTPGQGLQFLFEYFSETQRNKGNFPGRFSGRQFSNSRSEMNVSTLELGDSALYLCASSERTGGPGELFFGEGSRLTVL.

The table lists this clonotype with a few counts. This chain links TRBV7-2 with TRBJ2-5; possibly TRBD1 for D (6 bases). The CDR3 totals 15 residues. Germline CDR1 is SGHTA and CDR2 is FQGNSA. Trimming removed 5 bases at V and 4 bases at J, with 17 bases between. The CDR3 nucleotides read TGTGCCAGCAGCCCAAGCACAGGGAGCACAGAGACCCAGTACTTC. It encodes CASSPSTGSTETQYF.

This clonotype appeared many times. The rearrangement joins TRBV12-3 or TRBV12-4 to TRBJ2-3, with TRBD1 matching over 9 bases. This CDR3 comprises 16 residues. With V trimmed by 6 bases and J by 0 bases, 7 bases remained unmatched. CDR3 bases: TGTGCCAGCAGAGCGGACAGGGGAGGTAGCACAGATACGCAGTATTTT. Protein: CASRADRGGSTDTQYF.

To note about this clonotype: The germline gene is not matched at one end of the junction; a read error may be the cause. This chain connects TRBV18 to TRBJ1-1; 11 positions agree with TRBD1. The CDR3 sequence is 20 residues long. Germline values: CDR1 KGHSH, CDR2 LQKENI. Written as DNA, the CDR3 is TGCGCCAGCTCATCCGCCACCAGTCTAAGCGGACAGGGGGCTTTGACTGAAGCTTTCTTT. Amino acids: CASSSATSLSGQGALTEAFF.

Points on this clonotype: One end of the junction fails to match germline, which may point to a read error. This chain uses TRBV7-3 with TRBJ1-2, with D tentatively TRBD1 (6 bases). Germline V gene data show CDR1 as SGHTA and CDR2 as FQGTGA. The CDR3 spans 15 residues. CDR3 region: CANSSTGYRTYGYTF. In DNA, the CDR3 is TGTGCCAACAGCTCCACAGGGTACCGGACATATGGCTACACCTTC.

This chain uses TRBV7-2 with TRBJ2-5; a possible D gene is TRBD1 (6 bases). The germline V gene encodes CDR1 SGHTA and CDR2 FQGNSA. CDR3 length equals 12 residues. Trimming pared 5 bases from V and 11 bases from J, leaving 15 bases between. CDR3 nucleotide sequence: TGTGCCAGCAGCAAATCCGGGCAGGGGCAGTACTTC. Protein: CASSKSGQGQYF.

This clonotype came up a few times. The genes are TRBV12-3 or TRBV12-4 and TRBJ2-7, with D possibly matching TRBD1 (5 bases). The J call is doubtful: the DNA matches TRBJ2-5 better. This CDR3 has 14 residues. CDR3 sequence reads: CASSLDQQGETQYF. The CDR3 DNA is TGTGCCAGCAGTTTAGACCAGCAGGGTGAGACCCAGTACTTC.

Of note for this clonotype: The germline gene is not matched at one end of the junction; a read error may be the cause. The chain couples TRBV6-2 or TRBV6-3 to TRBJ2-7; TRBD1 aligns across 8 bases. Looked up from germline, CDR1 is MNHEY and CDR2 is SVGEGT. This CDR3 is built from 15 residues. The CDR3 bases are TGTGCCTGCAGTCAGGACAGGGTGGTTCGAGGAGAGCAGTACTTC. Protein sequence: CACSQDRVVRGEQYF.

The chain carries TRBV4-3 and TRBJ1-5, with D possibly being TRBD1 (6 bases). This CDR3 is 15 amino acids long. Trimming removed 0 bases at V and 2 bases at J, with 8 bases between. The V gene's germline CDR1 is LGHNA and CDR2 YSLEER. The CDR3 region has the DNA TGCGCCAGCAGCCAAGATTACAGGGGCAATCAGCCCCAGCATTTT. It encodes CASSQDYRGNQPQHF.

V gene TRBV7-9 combines with J gene TRBJ1-5; 9 nucleotides line up with TRBD1. CDR3 length: 16 amino acids. V was clipped by 5 bases and J by 9 bases; unmatched bases: 14. In germline, CDR1 is SEHNR, CDR2 FQNEAQ (reference sequence). CDR3 protein: CASSQQMGQGEGPQHF. CDR3 in DNA: TGTGCCAGCAGCCAACAAATGGGACAGGGCGAGGGGCCCCAGCATTTT.

This clonotype was detected a few times. This sequence joins TRBV12-3 or TRBV12-4 and TRBJ2-1; 14 bases agree with TRBD2. The length of the CDR3 is 17 residues. The trim removed 5 bases at V and 3 bases at J, leaving 6 bases unmatched. The CDR3 loop reads CASSLRLAGGHYNEQFF. CDR3 DNA: TGTGCCAGCAGTCTGCGACTAGCGGGGGGGCACTACAATGAGCAGTTCTTC.

This rearrangement joins TRBV19 to TRBJ2-1; TRBD1 agrees at 9 bases. The germline V gene has CDR1 LNHDA and CDR2 SQIVND (reference sequence). The V gene end was trimmed by 3 bases and the J gene end by 15 bases; junction bases not matched to a gene: 6. This CDR3 has 12 residues. The CDR3 sequence is CASSIPGQGLFF. In nucleotides, the CDR3 is TGTGCCAGTAGTATCCCGGGACAGGGTCTGTTCTTC.

This chain connects TRBV12-3 or TRBV12-4 to TRBJ2-2; weak D call: TRBD1 (5 bases). V dropped 5 bases and J dropped 2 bases, with 9 bases sitting between them. CDR3 length: 14 amino acids. The CDR3 bases are TGTGCCAGCAGTCCTGACAGAAACACCGGGGAGCTGTTTTTT. Amino acids: CASSPDRNTGELFF.

The chain combines TRBV2 with TRBJ2-2; no reliable D call. Germline CDR1 reads SNHLY; CDR2 reads FYNNEI. The CDR3 is 14 amino acids. V was pared by 8 bases and J by 2 bases, with 12 bases between. This CDR3 reads CASEITDNTGELFF. CDR3 DNA sequence: TGTGCCAGCGAGATCACAGATAACACCGGGGAGCTGTTTTTT.

This clonotype was seen a single time. V gene TRBV6-1 combines with J gene TRBJ1-6; TRBD1 matches at 7 bases. The CDR3 is 15 residues long. Trimming cost V 7 bases and J 9 bases; bases outside gene matches: 12. In germline, CDR1 is MNHNS, CDR2 SASEGT. CDR3 sequence reads: CASTKGQRRSSPLHF. CDR3 DNA: TGTGCCAGCACTAAGGGACAGCGCCGATCTTCACCCCTCCACTTT.